The clone carrying this TCR beta chain came up a few times. Its antigen is currently unknown. Sequencing relied on a cDNA template that was reverse transcribed from extracted RNA. Profiled with immunoSEQ multiplex PCR; TCRdb holds only in-frame clones, not every one. The sample carries roughly 200,000 clones, approximately 53% recorded once. The data derive from a study of CD8+ T cells in alopecia areata. Findings and caveats of the study: Compared with normal scalp, lesional scalp had higher clonality and more expanded CD8+ clones.

This CDR3 is 16 amino acids long. V gave up 0 bases and J gave up 6 bases, with 15 bases separating them. In germline, CDR1 is SGHAT, CDR2 FQNNGV. The chain is built from TRBV11-2 and TRBJ2-1; possibly TRBD2 for D (7 bases). This receptor was identified in a human donor in good health. The sequencing sample was made of CD8+ T cells sorted from blood. CDR3 protein: CASSLDPSGGLNEQFF. The CDR3, as DNA: TGTGCCAGCAGCTTAGACCCCTCGGGGGGCCTCAATGAGCAGTTCTTC.